The 23 T cell receptor beta chains presented below share a single source sample, sequenced in a study of T cells in Graves' hyperthyroidism and ophthalmopathy. RNA transcripts provided the source from which TCR beta CDR3 regions were amplified. HTBI primers were employed in a first-round RT-PCR of the TCR CDR3. A single record per CDR3 protein comes from TCRdb applying MiXCR to the multiplex PCR reads. In the table there are 730,000 or so distinct CDR3 sequences, approximately 18% of which are singletons. Sequencing was performed on blood. The receptors here all came from a woman between 50 and 59 years old with Graves' hyperthyroidism that later progressed to Graves' ophthalmopathy.

In its sample, this clonotype was seen a few times. V is TRBV12-3 or TRBV12-4 and J is TRBJ1-2, with a possible D match to TRBD1 (6 bases). V gave up 6 bases and J gave up 2 bases, with 10 bases separating them. The CDR3 consists of 13 residues. The CDR3 region has the DNA TGTGCCAGCAGAACACAGGGAAACTATGGCTACACCTTC. Translation gives CASRTQGNYGYTF.

This clonotype was recorded a few times. The chain carries TRBV11-2 and TRBJ1-2; 7 bases match TRBD1. The CDR3 spans 13 residues. Germline V gene data show CDR1 as SGHAT and CDR2 as FQNNGV. After removal of 5 bases from V and 6 bases from J, the junction contained 6 bases not matched to a gene. In DNA, the CDR3 is TGTGCCAGCAGCGCGACAGGGTCAGATGGCTACACCTTC. Translation: CASSATGSDGYTF.

CDR3 nucleotide sequence: TGCAGCCTCTGGGGACTGAATGAAAAACTGTTTTTT. It codes for CSLWGLNEKLFF. V usage is TRBV20-1 and J usage is TRBJ1-4; a possible D gene is TRBD1 (5 bases). The V gene's germline CDR1 is DFQATT and CDR2 SNEGSKA (reference sequence). The CDR3 is made up of 12 amino acids.

This clonotype came up a few times. The genes are TRBV19 and TRBJ2-3; 8 bases map to TRBD2. The CDR3 is 15 residues long. Per germline, CDR1 LNHDA and CDR2 SQIVND (reference sequence). V lost 3 bases, J lost 4 bases, and 6 bases stayed unmatched. CDR3 nucleotides: TGTGCCAGTAGTATTCCAGCGGGGGAGTCAGATACGCAGTATTTT. Translated, it gives CASSIPAGESDTQYF.

This clonotype showed up many times. The gene calls are TRBV2 and TRBJ1-6, with D possibly TRBD1 on 5 matching bases. V shed 8 bases and J shed 9 bases, with 20 bases lying between them. Germline CDR1 is SNHLY and CDR2 is FYNNEI. This CDR3 spans 15 amino acids. The CDR3 here is CASGPERGLSSPLHF. The CDR3 DNA reads as TGTGCCAGCGGGCCCGAAAGGGGCTTGAGTTCACCCCTCCACTTT.

The table lists this clonotype with a few counts. The V and J genes are TRBV6-5 and TRBJ2-7; D is unresolved. Trimming stripped 2 bases from V and 9 bases from J, with 20 bases between. The CDR3 runs to 15 residues. CDR1 is MNHEY, CDR2 SVGAGI, per germline. The CDR3 loop reads CASSYGEGRRTGQYF. The CDR3, as DNA: TGTGCCAGCAGTTACGGAGAAGGACGTAGGACCGGGCAGTACTTC.

CDR3 sequence: CASTSNNEQFF. CDR3 nucleotide sequence: TGTGCCAGCACTAGCAACAATGAGCAGTTCTTC. The chain uses TRBV27 and TRBJ2-1; tentatively, D is TRBD2 (5 bases). V gave up 7 bases and J gave up 5 bases, with 6 bases separating them. Germline values: CDR1 MNHEY, CDR2 SMNVEV (reference sequence). The CDR3 totals 11 residues.

V is TRBV7-6 and J is TRBJ2-4; no firm D call. The CDR3 sequence is 18 residues long. Germline V lookup: CDR1 SGHVS, CDR2 FNYEAQ. Trimming removed 2 bases from V and 0 bases from J, with 17 bases in between. CDR3 sequence: CASSLLSHVGLAKNIQYF. The CDR3 nucleotides are TGTGCCAGCAGCTTATTGTCCCACGTAGGCTTAGCCAAAAACATTCAGTACTTC.

This clonotype was observed many times. The chain is built from TRBV11-2 and TRBJ1-3; D ambiguous. This CDR3 contains 12 residues. Germline-derived CDR1 and CDR2 are SGHAT and FQNNGV. V lost 3 bases and J 4 bases, leaving 4 bases between the germline ends. The CDR3 bases are TGTGCCAGCAGCTTCGAGGGAAACACCATATATTTT. Protein: CASSFEGNTIYF.

This clonotype was detected a few times. This chain connects TRBV6-6 to TRBJ2-1; D perhaps matches TRBD1 (5 bases). The CDR3 runs to 15 residues. Germline CDR1 and CDR2: MNHNY and SVGAGI (reference sequence). V lost 0 bases to trimming and J lost 6 bases, with 12 bases between them. In DNA, the CDR3 is TGTGCCAGCAGTTACTCGACCAGGGCAGCCAATGAGCAGTTCTTC. Translated, it gives CASSYSTRAANEQFF.

This clonotype came up many times. This chain links TRBV20-1 with TRBJ1-1; D might be TRBD1 (6 bases). CDR1 and CDR2 from the germline V gene are DFQATT and SNEGSKA (reference sequence). Trimming stripped 6 bases from V and 1 base from J, with 24 bases between. This CDR3 is built from 17 residues. The CDR3 loop is CSAIPSGRGEANTEAFF. The DNA for the CDR3 is TGCAGTGCGATCCCTTCGGGCAGGGGCGAGGCGAACACTGAAGCTTTCTTT.

This clonotype occurred a few times. The chain recombines TRBV2 with TRBJ1-5; no definite D call. Germline CDR1 SNHLY, CDR2 FYNNEI. The CDR3 has 17 residues. Trimming removed 7 bases from V and 0 bases from J, with 19 bases in between. The CDR3 sequence: CASNERPSRFSNQPQHF. DNA for the CDR3: TGTGCCAGCAATGAGAGACCTTCAAGGTTTAGCAATCAGCCCCAGCATTTT.

The V gene is TRBV10-3, the J gene TRBJ1-3, with a possible D match to TRBD1 (6 bases). The CDR3 extends over 16 amino acids. Germline loops: CDR1 ENHRY, CDR2 SYGVKD. Trimming removed 6 bases at V and 0 bases at J, with 15 bases between. CDR3 residues: CAISFSGGASGNTIYF. For the CDR3, the DNA is TGTGCCATCAGCTTTTCGGGGGGCGCCTCTGGAAACACCATATATTTT.

V usage is TRBV11-2 and J usage is TRBJ2-3; 9 bases map to TRBD2. Germline V gives CDR1 SGHAT, CDR2 FQNNGV. There are 14 residues in the CDR3. V shed 8 bases and J 6 bases; nucleotides not matched to a gene: 9. The DNA of the CDR3 is TGTGCCAGCGGAGCGGGGGGCGTTCTGGATACGCAGTATTTT. This codes for CASGAGGVLDTQYF. The full variable domain, its missing parts supplied by reference TRBV11-2 and TRBJ2-3, is EAGVAQSPRYKIIEKRQSVAFWCNPISGHATLYWYQQILGQGPKLLIQFQNNGVVDDSQLPKDRFSAERLKGVDSTLKIQPAKLEDSAVYLCASGAGGVLDTQYFGPGTRLTVL.

Only a few counts were recorded for this clonotype. The chain carries TRBV10-1 and TRBJ2-7; D is unclear. The CDR3 runs 14 residues. Germline V gives CDR1 WNHNN, CDR2 SYGVQD (reference sequence). With 3 bases removed from V and 6 bases from J, the gap between germline ends came to 15 bases. The CDR3 reads CASSDRGRPAEQYF. CDR3 bases: TGCGCCAGCAGTGATCGTGGCCGACCCGCCGAGCAGTACTTC.

This clonotype was counted a few times. The chain links TRBV6-2 or TRBV6-3 to TRBJ2-4; D not resolved. CDR1 and CDR2 from the germline V gene are MNHEY and SVGEGT. The V end lost 0 bases, the J end lost 4 bases, and 10 bases lay between the germline ends. There are 15 residues in the CDR3. In nucleotides, the CDR3 is TGTGCCAGCAGTTACTCGGTACTGGAGAAAAACATTCAGTACTTC. It translates to CASSYSVLEKNIQYF.

This clonotype has more than one count but fewer than ten. The rearrangement links TRBV3-1 to TRBJ1-3; D may be TRBD1 (6 bases). V was cut by 1 base and J by 3 bases, with 10 bases left in between. Looked up from germline, CDR1 is LGHDT and CDR2 is YNNKEL (reference sequence). CDR3 length: 15 amino acids. The CDR3 spells CASSQVRGLGNTIYF. CDR3 nucleotide sequence: TGTGCCAGCAGCCAAGTGCGGGGGCTTGGAAACACCATATATTTT.

This clonotype was detected ten times or more. The chain links TRBV18 to TRBJ1-1; D gene unclear. Trimming took off 3 bases at V and 0 bases at J, with 8 bases between the two ends. There are 14 residues in the CDR3. Germline V lookup: CDR1 KGHSH, CDR2 LQKENI. The CDR3 loop reads CASSPEFMNTEAFF. DNA for the CDR3: TGTGCCAGCTCACCCGAGTTCATGAACACTGAAGCTTTCTTT.

This clonotype appeared many times. The chain couples TRBV12-3 or TRBV12-4 to TRBJ1-5; TRBD1 matches 9 bases. V was clipped by 6 bases and J by 7 bases; unmatched bases: 10. This CDR3 is 15 amino acids long. As DNA, the CDR3 is TGTGCCAGCAGCGGCGGGACAGGGACGGTACAGCCCCAGCATTTT. It is translated as CASSGGTGTVQPQHF.

This clonotype was seen only a few times. This may come from a read error, since a much larger clone is one base off. V and J are TRBV11-2 and TRBJ2-5; D gene unclear. The length of the CDR3 is 14 residues. From germline, CDR1 is SGHAT and CDR2 FQNNGV. The CDR3 DNA is TGTGCCAGCAGCTTAGAGACCAGGCAAGAGACCCAGTGCTTC. Translated: CASSLETRQETQCF.

This clonotype has more than one count but fewer than ten. V usage is TRBV14 and J usage is TRBJ1-2, with D uncertain. Germline-derived CDR1 and CDR2 are SGHDN and FVKESK. The CDR3 is made up of 13 amino acids. The V end lost 0 bases, the J end lost 7 bases, and 9 bases lay between the germline ends. For the CDR3, the DNA is TGTGCCAGCAGCCAAGACCGCGTCCTTGGCTACACCTTC. Protein: CASSQDRVLGYTF. The complete variable domain, with remaining parts taken from reference TRBV14 and TRBJ1-2, reads EAGVTQFPSHSVIEKGQTVTLRCDPISGHDNLYWYRRVMGKEIKFLLHFVKESKQDESGMPNNRFLAERTGGTYSTLKVQPAELEDSGVYFCASSQDRVLGYTFGSGTRLTVV.

In this sample, this clonotype turned up once. The genes are TRBV7-3 and TRBJ2-2; TRBD1 or TRBD2 may be the D gene (6 bases each). The CDR3 spans 14 residues. V dropped 8 bases and J dropped 5 bases, with 15 bases sitting between them. Germline assignment: CDR1 SGHTA and CDR2 FQGTGA. The CDR3 loop reads CASAPGGGTGELFF. The CDR3 coding sequence is TGTGCCAGCGCACCCGGAGGGGGGACCGGGGAGCTGTTTTTT.

The V call is TRBV6-2 or TRBV6-3, the J call TRBJ2-7; no definite D call. CDR1 and CDR2 from the germline V gene are MNHEY and SVGEGT. V lost 8 bases to trimming and J lost 4 bases, with 24 bases between them. This CDR3 spans 16 amino acids. CDR3 nucleotide sequence: TGTGCCAGCGGTCTAACCTCCGGGTCCGAAGATTACGAGCAGTACTTC. Translated, it gives CASGLTSGSEDYEQYF.